One sample yielded the 27 T cell receptor beta chains listed below, sequenced in a study of OX40 agonist ivuxolimab in advanced cancers. Data came from immunoSEQ multiplex PCR; TCRdb stores just in-frame clones and leaves some out. The profile shows some 59,000 clones, around 89% of them singletons. This specimen was CD4+ or CD8+ T cells sorted from blood, taken in a trial of the OX40 agonist ivuxolimab. The receptors here all came from an adult with an advanced solid tumor such as melanoma, head and neck, liver or kidney cancer.

The V gene is TRBV6-6, the J gene TRBJ2-7, with TRBD1 identical over 7 bases. This CDR3 is 14 amino acids long. Germline V gene data show CDR1 as MNHNY and CDR2 as SVGAGI (reference sequence). The V and J ends lost 7 bases and 2 bases, in that order; junction bases with no gene match: 8. The CDR3 DNA reads as TGTGCCAGCAAAGTGAAGGGGGCGGCCTACGAGCAGTACTTC. This translates into CASKVKGAAYEQYF.

This chain joins TRBV18 and TRBJ2-2; 7 bases agree with TRBD1. The CDR3 loop spans 14 amino acids. Germline loops: CDR1 KGHSH, CDR2 LQKENI. Losses at the gene ends were 6 bases for V and 3 bases for J; bases not matched to a gene: 4. The DNA for the CDR3 is TGTGCCAGCTCCAAGGGGACAGACACCGGGGAGCTGTTTTTT. As protein: CASSKGTDTGELFF.

The chain is built from TRBV28 and TRBJ2-4; no firm D call. V was trimmed by 6 bases and J by 6 bases, leaving 18 bases between them. Germline V gene lookup returns CDR1 MDHEN and CDR2 SYDVKM. This CDR3 spans 15 amino acids. The DNA for the CDR3 is TGTGCCAGCAGCCTCATTAGATTCCCCCTAAACATTCAGTACTTC. This encodes CASSLIRFPLNIQYF.

The rearrangement joins TRBV7-2 to TRBJ1-1; tentative D call: TRBD1 (6 bases). The CDR3 has 16 amino acids. From germline, CDR1 is SGHTA and CDR2 FQGNSA. V shed 4 bases and J shed 1 base, with 16 bases lying between them. CDR3 DNA: TGTGCCAGCAGCTATCAAAACAGGGTGGCGAACACTGAAGCTTTCTTT. This encodes CASSYQNRVANTEAFF.

The rearrangement joins TRBV30 to TRBJ2-7, with D possibly matching TRBD2 (5 bases). The CDR3 has 12 residues. Looked up from germline, CDR1 is GTSNPN and CDR2 is SVGIG (reference sequence). Trimming removed 2 bases from V and 6 bases from J, with 11 bases in between. CDR3 residues: CAWSKEGGEQYF. Written as DNA, the CDR3 is TGTGCCTGGAGTAAAGAGGGTGGCGAGCAGTACTTC. The full variable domain, rest sourced from reference TRBV30 and TRBJ2-7, is SQTIHQWPATLVQPVGSPLSLECTVEGTSNPNLYWYRQAAGRGLQLLFYSVGIGQISSEVPQNLSASRPQDRQFILSSKKLLLSDSGFYLCAWSKEGGEQYFGPGTRLTVT.

The chain joins TRBV27 to TRBJ2-7; D remains ambiguous. Germline assignment: CDR1 MNHEY and CDR2 SMNVEV (reference sequence). With 3 bases removed from V and 2 bases from J, the gap between germline ends came to 11 bases. The CDR3 sequence is 14 residues long. The CDR3: CASSLMGAPYEQYF. The CDR3 DNA follows: TGTGCCAGCAGTTTGATGGGCGCCCCCTACGAGCAGTACTTC.

The V and J genes are TRBV7-9 and TRBJ2-4, with 14 bases identical to TRBD2. Germline V gene sequence: CDR1 SEHNR, CDR2 FQNEAQ (reference sequence). This CDR3 is 16 amino acids long. V was pared by 3 bases and J by 12 bases, with 10 bases of the junction left unmatched. The CDR3 protein is CASSFVPGLAGVDQYF. CDR3 DNA sequence: TGTGCCAGCAGCTTCGTACCGGGACTAGCGGGAGTGGATCAGTACTTC.

The J gene is TRBJ2-5, the V gene TRBV21-1; the table's D call TRBD2 went unverified against the DNA. TRBV21-1 is a listed pseudogene. This CDR3 is 17 amino acids long. CDR3 sequence reads: CASSREFSGRAQETQYF. As DNA, the CDR3 is TGTGCCAGCAGCAGAGAATTCAGCGGGAGGGCCCAAGAGACCCAGTACTTC.

V is TRBV6-6 and J is TRBJ1-4, with 7 bases identical to TRBD1. CDR3 length equals 14 residues. Per germline, CDR1 MNHNY and CDR2 SVGAGI (reference sequence). Unmatched junction bases numbered 3, after V lost 5 bases and J lost 3 bases. In nucleotides, the CDR3 is TGTGCCAGCAGTGACAGGGTGTCTAATGAAAAACTGTTTTTT. It translates to CASSDRVSNEKLFF.

The chain joins TRBV30 to TRBJ1-1, with 7 nucleotides matching TRBD1. In germline, CDR1 is GTSNPN, CDR2 SVGIG (reference sequence). Trimming removed 5 bases from V and 2 bases from J; junction bases left unmatched: 2. The CDR3 has 12 amino acids. The CDR3 spells CAWGQDNTEAFF. The CDR3 DNA is TGTGCCTGGGGACAGGACAACACTGAAGCTTTCTTT.

The chain is built from TRBV5-1 and TRBJ2-1, with 8 bases lining up with TRBD2. This CDR3 comprises 15 residues. Trimming cost V 7 bases and J 2 bases; bases outside gene matches: 8. Germline CDR1 is SGHRS and CDR2 is YFSETQ. CDR3 amino acids: CASAMAGGTYNEQFF. The CDR3 coding sequence is TGCGCCAGCGCCATGGCGGGAGGTACCTACAATGAGCAGTTCTTC.

The chain uses TRBV6-1 and TRBJ2-7; 8 bases line up with TRBD2. The CDR3 runs to 15 residues. CDR1 and CDR2 (germline): MNHNS, SASEGT. After removal of 6 bases from V and 3 bases from J, the junction contained 10 bases not matched to a gene. The CDR3 nucleotides are TGTGCCAGCAGCCCTTCTAGCGGGCCCTACTACGAGCAGTACTTC. As protein: CASSPSSGPYYEQYF.

CDR3 loop: CASSFTGSEQYF. In DNA form, the CDR3 reads TGTGCCAGCAGTTTTACGGGTTCCGAGCAGTACTTC. The genes are TRBV27 and TRBJ2-7; D gene unclear. Trimming removed 3 bases from V and 6 bases from J, with 9 bases in between. The CDR3 has 12 amino acids. Per germline, CDR1 MNHEY and CDR2 SMNVEV (reference sequence).

The rearrangement links TRBV6-5 to TRBJ1-5; D is ambiguous. V dropped 6 bases and J dropped 9 bases, with 21 bases sitting between them. The CDR3 extends over 15 amino acids. CDR1 is MNHEY and CDR2 is SVGAGI in the germline V gene. This CDR3 is CASSPSTSAVRPQHF. The CDR3 DNA reads as TGTGCCAGCAGCCCCAGTACTTCAGCAGTTAGGCCCCAGCATTTT.

The rearrangement uses TRBV6-1 and TRBJ2-5; 7 bases fit TRBD2. The germline V gene has CDR1 MNHNS and CDR2 SASEGT. The CDR3 length is 13 residues. J was trimmed by 5 bases and V by 8 bases; bases with no gene match: 8. The CDR3 here is CASARTREETQYF. CDR3 DNA: TGTGCCAGCGCCCGGACTAGAGAGGAGACCCAGTACTTC.

This sequence joins TRBV2 and TRBJ1-2; D is perhaps TRBD1 (5 bases). In germline, CDR1 is SNHLY, CDR2 FYNNEI. Trimming removed 7 bases from V and 8 bases from J, with 17 bases in between. This CDR3 has 13 amino acids. For the CDR3, the DNA is TGTGCCAGCAAAGAAGTTGGGGGAGGAGGCTACACCTTC. Its translation is CASKEVGGGGYTF. The whole variable domain, remainder taken from reference TRBV2 and TRBJ1-2, is EPEVTQTPSHQVTQMGQEVILRCVPISNHLYFYWYRQILGQKVEFLVSFYNNEISEKSEIFDDQFSVERPDGSNFTLKIRSTKLEDSAMYFCASKEVGGGGYTFGSGTRLTVV.

This rearrangement joins TRBV27 to TRBJ2-7, with 10 nucleotides matching TRBD2. This CDR3 contains 15 residues. Losses at the gene ends were 6 bases for V and 3 bases for J; bases not matched to a gene: 8. CDR1 MNHEY and CDR2 SMNVEV come from the germline V gene (reference sequence). CDR3 sequence: CASRPTSSGSYEQYF. DNA for the CDR3: TGTGCCAGCAGACCTACTTCTAGCGGGAGCTACGAGCAGTACTTC.

The chain joins TRBV7-3 to TRBJ2-1; 11 bases align to TRBD2. Germline CDR1 is SGHTA and CDR2 is FQGTGA. The CDR3 is 15 amino acids. Trimming removed 3 bases from V and 2 bases from J; junction bases left unmatched: 0. This CDR3 is CASSLTSGTYNEQFF. The CDR3 DNA reads TGTGCCAGCAGCTTGACTAGCGGGACCTACAATGAGCAGTTCTTC.

This rearrangement joins TRBV10-3 to TRBJ2-4; 9 nucleotides match TRBD1. CDR1 ENHRY and CDR2 SYGVKD come from the germline V gene. After removal of 3 bases from V and 4 bases from J, the junction contained 4 bases not matched to a gene. The CDR3 consists of 15 residues. CDR3 sequence reads: CAISDPGTGKNIQYF. CDR3 bases: TGTGCCATCAGTGATCCCGGGACAGGGAAAAACATTCAGTACTTC.

The J gene is TRBJ1-1, the V gene TRBV25-1; no firm D call. This CDR3 spans 14 amino acids. Trimming took off 5 bases at V and 6 bases at J, with 16 bases between the two ends. CDR1 is MGHDK and CDR2 is SYGVNS in the germline V gene. The CDR3 loop is CASSQSGLRAEAFF. CDR3 sequence (DNA): TGTGCCAGCAGTCAGTCCGGGTTGCGCGCTGAAGCTTTCTTT.

The chain links TRBV10-3 to TRBJ2-6; D is possibly TRBD1 (6 bases). Trimming removed 0 bases from V and 0 bases from J, with 15 bases in between. Germline CDR1 reads ENHRY; CDR2 reads SYGVKD. The CDR3 covers 19 residues. CDR3 sequence: CAISESNAGVTSGANVLTF. The CDR3 coding sequence is TGTGCCATCAGTGAGTCGAACGCAGGGGTCACCTCTGGGGCCAACGTCCTGACTTTC.

This chain links TRBV11-3 with TRBJ2-2, with 10 bases identical to TRBD1. The CDR3 has 18 residues. The V and J ends lost 5 bases and 6 bases, in that order; junction bases with no gene match: 15. The germline V gene has CDR1 SGHNT and CDR2 YENEEA. CDR3 sequence: CASSPAWDRGWGAGELFF. The DNA of the CDR3 is TGTGCCAGCAGCCCCGCCTGGGACAGGGGCTGGGGGGCCGGGGAGCTGTTTTTT.

This clone has just one count. The chain employs TRBV18 and TRBJ1-5; the D gene is possibly TRBD1 (5 bases). Trimming took off 2 bases at V and 3 bases at J, with 11 bases between the two ends. Germline CDR1 KGHSH, CDR2 LQKENI. The CDR3 is 15 amino acids. As DNA, the CDR3 is TGTGCCAGCTCACCAGGGGCCAACACCAATCAGCCCCAGCATTTT. Translating gives CASSPGANTNQPQHF.

The chain couples TRBV29-1 to TRBJ2-3, with D tentatively TRBD2 (6 bases). CDR1 and CDR2 from the germline V gene are SQVTM and ANQGSEA. The CDR3 covers 15 residues. Trimming removed 4 bases at V and 0 bases at J, with 14 bases between. CDR3 bases: TGCAGCGTTGCATCCGGGAGTCACAGCACAGATACGCAGTATTTT. Its protein product is CSVASGSHSTDTQYF.

This clone was observed once. The chain is built from TRBV27 and TRBJ2-7; TRBD1 matches at 8 bases. The CDR3 is 15 residues long. Germline-derived CDR1 and CDR2 are MNHEY and SMNVEV (reference sequence). V was clipped by 4 bases and J by 3 bases; unmatched bases: 8. DNA of the CDR3: TGTGCCAGCAGTTCAAGCTCAGGGGGCGACTACGAGCAGTACTTC. Its translation: CASSSSSGGDYEQYF.

The chain is built from TRBV10-3 and TRBJ2-3; D is undetermined. Trimming took off 2 bases at V and 6 bases at J, with 9 bases between the two ends. There are 13 residues in the CDR3. Looked up from germline, CDR1 is ENHRY and CDR2 is SYGVKD. The CDR3, as DNA: TGTGCCATCAGTGAGACACAACGGGATACGCAGTATTTT. This codes for CAISETQRDTQYF.

The chain links TRBV15 to TRBJ2-7, with 7 bases lining up with TRBD1. This CDR3 has 14 amino acids. After removal of 1 base from V and 5 bases from J, the junction contained 5 bases not matched to a gene. Germline CDR1 reads LNHNV; CDR2 reads YYDKDF (reference sequence). The CDR3 nucleotides are TGTGCCACCAGCAGAGCGGGACAGACGGACGAGCAGTACTTC. As protein: CATSRAGQTDEQYF.